The sequence of this T cell receptor beta chain was determined in a study of shared clonotypes between healthy human individuals. Overall study results and limits: Sampling covered nothing but blood. Tissue TCR repertoires likely differ from those found in blood.

CDR1 KGHSH and CDR2 LQKENI come from the germline V gene. Trimming pared 1 base from V and 0 bases from J, leaving 13 bases between. The CDR3 is 17 amino acids. On this clone itself: Its target is not known.

Every contributor of samples was a Caucasian grown-up residing in Nashville, Tennessee. Around 300 ng DNA, roughly 27,000 T cell genomes, went into unsorted PBMC replicate PCRs. Profiled with immunoSEQ multiplex PCR; TCRdb holds only in-frame clones, not every one. The repertoire consists of approximately 500,000 clones, with 60% to 80% occurring once and the leading ten covering approximately 12%. The TCR originated in a woman in her thirties or forties in good health. Some clones in this sample may be carry-over from other donors' samples. Sequencing was carried out using PBMCs. The rearrangement joins TRBV18 to TRBJ2-1; D remains ambiguous. The CDR3 sequence: CASSPLQVRSSYNEQFF. The CDR3, as DNA: TGTGCCAGCTCACCACTCCAGGTCCGAAGCTCCTACAATGAGCAGTTCTTC.